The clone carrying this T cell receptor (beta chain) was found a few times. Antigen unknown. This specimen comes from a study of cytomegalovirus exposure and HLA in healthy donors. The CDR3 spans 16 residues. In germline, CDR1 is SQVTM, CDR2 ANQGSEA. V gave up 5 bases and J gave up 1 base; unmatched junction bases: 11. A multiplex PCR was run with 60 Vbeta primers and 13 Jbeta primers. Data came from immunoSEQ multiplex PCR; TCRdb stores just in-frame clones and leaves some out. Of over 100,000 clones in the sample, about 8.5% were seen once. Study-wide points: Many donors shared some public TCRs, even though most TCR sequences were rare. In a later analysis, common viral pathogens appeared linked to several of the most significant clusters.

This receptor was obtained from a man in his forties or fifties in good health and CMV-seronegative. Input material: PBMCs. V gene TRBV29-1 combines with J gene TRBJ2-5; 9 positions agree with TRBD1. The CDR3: CSVRDRAFLVQETQYF. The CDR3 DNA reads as TGCAGCGTTCGGGACAGGGCATTTCTGGTCCAAGAGACCCAGTACTTC.